Listed below are T cell receptor beta chains from one sample, sequenced in a study of beta chain features in type 1 diabetes. Measured with immunoSEQ multiplex PCR; TCRdb has only the in-frame clones, and not every one. The sample consists of about 260,000 clones, approximately 20% of them appearing once. The sequenced sample consisted of naive CD4+ T cells from blood. The receptors were gathered from a woman aged 40 to 50 with type 1 diabetes. The conserved cysteine and the conserved F or W are not part of the CDR3 here.

>TRBJ2-7|TRBV28
ASSSPGQGSYEQY
>TRBJ1-5|TRBV6-5
ASSPTGSQPQH
>TRBJ2-3|TRBV7-8
ASSPELAGGLGDTQY
>TRBJ2-5|TRBV7-2
ASSYRGPETQY
>TRBJ1-3|TRBV6-1
ASGQSGNTIY
>TRBJ2-7|TRBV5-1
ASSFGSSYEQY
>TRBJ1-6|TRBV28
ASRPGGQGNSPLH
>TRBJ2-7|TRBV18
ASSSGGNEQY
>TRBJ2-4|TRBV30
AWSHGTAENIQY
>TRBJ2-7|TRBV28
ASSFHSYEQY
>TRBJ2-5|TRBV4-2
ASSQDLVRERY
>TRBJ1-2|TRBV29-1
SVGDLGYGYT
>TRBJ1-5|TRBV15
ATSRDGGAHQPQH
>TRBJ2-3|TRBV9
ASSVDLADTQY
>TRBJ2-7|TRBV28
ASSFPQARYEQY
>TRBJ1-2|TRBV7-9
ASSSMDGGGYT
>TRBJ2-1|TRBV9
ASSVAFRGGRDYNEQF
>TRBJ2-1|TRBV7-9
ASSLALESSGASYNEQF
>TRBJ2-1|TRBV6-5
ASSFHLARGNEQF
>TRBJ2-7|TRBV27
ASRKLAWPYEQY
>TRBJ2-1|TRBV9
ASSGQVLGAGNEQF
>TRBJ2-5|TRBV5-1
ASRVGSREETQY
>TRBJ2-1|TRBV2
ASSVSGTSGIYYNEQF
>TRBJ1-2|TRBV7-9
ASSPTGVRYGYT
>TRBJ1-2|TRBV28
ASRNRQAYGYT
>TRBJ1-5|TRBV7-9
ASSLGGGHNQPQH
>TRBJ2-5|TRBV14
ASSQDRRWRMD
>TRBJ2-1|TRBV5-1
ASTLLGGNEQF
>TRBJ2-1|TRBV29-1
SVEGERGGPVDEQF
>TRBJ1-3|TRBV21-1
ASSPQRTVASGNTIY
>TRBJ2-7|TRBV9
ASSALAGGDEQY
>TRBJ1-2|TRBV20-1
SAWTGDGYT
>TRBJ2-7|TRBV7-2
ASSFDGGGSYEQY
>TRBJ2-7|TRBV6-5
ASRTGDPPYEQY
>TRBJ2-7|TRBV25-1
ASIGGYEQY
>TRBJ2-7|TRBV7-2
ASSQPSGYSYEQY
>TRBJ1-2|TRBV9
ASSFTWAGGGYT
>TRBJ1-4|TRBV6-5
ASSSQGAGEKLF